Below, 6 T cell receptor beta chains from the same sample are listed, as sequenced in a study of vaccination and CD4 T cells after COVID-19 (dated by TCRdb to 2021 to 2024). Explained via the paper, the treatment or condition label denotes: approximately 11-day PBMC culture with coronavirus spike peptide pools or control peptides (ViraFEST assay). The library came from PCR. This sample was sequenced with an Illumina iSeq 100. DNA from cultured CD4+ T cells underwent TCR sequencing with the Oncomine TCR Beta short-read assay at the Johns Hopkins FTIC core. TCRdb ran its own pipeline on the public reads, namely fastp trimming at Q25 and MiXCR clone calling, and kept in-frame beta chains. Duplicate CDR3 protein sequences are folded into a single record with the most common DNA and genes. This sample has about 25,000 distinct CDR3 sequences in its table, and approximately 50% of those were observed once. The ten largest make up 6.1% of the sample.

No antigen is known for these receptors. Sequencing input: CD4+ T cells from blood, cultured in vitro. These receptors all stem from a human donor who had recovered from COVID-19.

This clonotype was observed a handful of times. The chain uses TRBV7-8 and TRBJ2-4, with D hard to call. The CDR3 consists of 14 residues. Germline CDR1 and CDR2: SGHVS and FQNEAQ. Trimming removed 1 base from V and 5 bases from J, with 9 bases in between. CDR3 region: CASSLVGPENIQYF. The DNA of the CDR3 is TGTGCCAGCAGCTTAGTTGGACCCGAAAACATTCAGTACTTC. The full variable domain, with the rest looked up from reference TRBV7-8 and TRBJ2-4, is GAGVSQSPRYKVAKRGQDVALRCDPISGHVSLFWYQQALGQGPEFLTYFQNEAQLDKSGLPSDRFFAERPEGSVSTLKIQRTQQEDSAVYLCASSLVGPENIQYFGAGTRLSVL.

The table lists this clonotype with a count of one. The V call is TRBV24-1, the J call TRBJ2-3; 15 bases are a match to TRBD2. CDR1 and CDR2 (germline): KGHDR, SFDVKD. Germline trimming cut 3 bases from V and 4 bases from J; bases unmatched to any gene: 7. This CDR3 comprises 18 residues. DNA for the CDR3: TGTGCCACCAGTGATCCAGGACTAGCGGGAGGGTCCCCAGATACGCAGTATTTT. Protein product: CATSDPGLAGGSPDTQYF.

The rearrangement links TRBV20-1 to TRBJ2-3; 7 nucleotides match TRBD2. This CDR3 region has 16 residues. V lost 0 bases and J lost 3; bases outside the gene matches: 9. CDR1 DFQATT and CDR2 SNEGSKA come from the germline V gene (reference sequence). The CDR3: CSAREASGRVTDTQYF. Here the CDR3 DNA reads TGCAGTGCTAGAGAGGCTAGCGGCAGGGTGACAGATACGCAGTATTTT.

The chain couples TRBV24-1 to TRBJ2-3; TRBD1 or TRBD2 may be the D gene (6 bases each). Germline V lookup: CDR1 KGHDR, CDR2 SFDVKD. The CDR3 has 17 amino acids. V lost 7 bases, J lost 2 bases, and 21 bases lay in between. CDR3: CATRGGRKGGNTDTQYF. The CDR3 DNA sequence: TGTGCCACCAGGGGGGGACGTAAAGGGGGAAACACAGATACGCAGTATTTT.

This clonotype was detected a few times. The CDR3 DNA is TGTGCCAGCAGGGACAGGGGGCGTTATGGCTACACCTTC. It encodes CASRDRGRYGYTF. The chain recombines TRBV2 with TRBJ1-2; 11 nucleotides match TRBD1. Germline lookup yields CDR1 SNHLY and CDR2 FYNNEI. This CDR3 has 13 amino acids. Trimming removed 6 bases from V and 5 bases from J; junction bases left unmatched: 2.

This sequence joins TRBV5-1 and TRBJ2-7; 8 bases fit TRBD1. Trimming removed 3 bases from V and 4 bases from J; junction bases left unmatched: 9. Germline values: CDR1 SGHRS, CDR2 YFSETQ. The CDR3 runs 15 residues. CDR3 DNA: TGCGCCAGCAGCTCCGGACAGGGTTGGCATTACGAGCAGTACTTC. Its protein product is CASSSGQGWHYEQYF.